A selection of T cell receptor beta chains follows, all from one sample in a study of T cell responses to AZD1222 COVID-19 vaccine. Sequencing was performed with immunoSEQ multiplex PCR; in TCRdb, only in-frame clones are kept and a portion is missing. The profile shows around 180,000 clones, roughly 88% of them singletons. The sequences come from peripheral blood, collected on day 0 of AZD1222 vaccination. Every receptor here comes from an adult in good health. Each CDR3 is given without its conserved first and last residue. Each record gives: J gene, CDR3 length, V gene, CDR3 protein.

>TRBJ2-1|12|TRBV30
AWKEGPSYNEQF
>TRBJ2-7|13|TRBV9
ASSVDGDSFYEQY
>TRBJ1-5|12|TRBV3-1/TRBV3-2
ASSGTSGDQPQH
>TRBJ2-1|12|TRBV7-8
ASSLDGQPNEQF
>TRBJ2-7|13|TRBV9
ASSVDPGTAYEQY
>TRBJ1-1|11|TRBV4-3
ASSQRGMTEAF
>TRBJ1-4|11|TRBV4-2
ASSQDTDEKLF
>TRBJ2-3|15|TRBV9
ASSLDRRAAFTDTQY
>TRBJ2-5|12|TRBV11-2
ASSSALIQETQY
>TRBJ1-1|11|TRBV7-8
ASSFWGATEAF
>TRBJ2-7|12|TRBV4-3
ASSQGGQSYEQY
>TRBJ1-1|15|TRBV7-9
ASSPRRGQGMNTEAF
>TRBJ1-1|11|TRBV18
ASSPPARTEAF
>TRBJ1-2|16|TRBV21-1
ASSNHFGDRDGSCGYT